A single sample is the source of the 3 T cell receptor beta chains below, sequenced in a study of early T cells in non-severe SARS-CoV-2 infection. In TCRdb, the 5' RACE reads were re-called with MiXCR into one record per CDR3 protein. The sample has about 40,000 distinct CDR3 sequences, about 4.9% seen once; the top ten hold 4.5% to 5.5%. Material for sequencing was whole blood. Receptors were obtained from an adult who was a healthcare worker with PCR-confirmed SARS-CoV-2 infection or an uninfected control (not recorded which).

The DNA for the CDR3 is TGTGCCAGCAGCCTGCCCAGCGGGCTGGAGACCCAGTACTTC. Its protein is CASSLPSGLETQYF. The chain recombines TRBV11-2 with TRBJ2-5; tentative D call: TRBD2 (6 bases). V was clipped by 5 bases and J by 5 bases, with 15 bases between them. The CDR3 extends over 14 amino acids. The germline V gene encodes CDR1 SGHAT and CDR2 FQNNGV.

This clonotype was detected ten times or more. The J gene is TRBJ2-5, the V gene TRBV7-2, with TRBD2 matching 7 bases. CDR1 and CDR2 from the germline V gene are SGHTA and FQGNSA. This CDR3 is 13 amino acids long. Trimming at V came to 9 bases and at J to 5 bases, leaving 9 bases not matched to a gene. This chain's CDR3 is CASREPSGETQYF. CDR3 DNA sequence: TGTGCCAGTAGGGAACCTAGCGGTGAGACCCAGTACTTC.

This clonotype is medium-sized. The chain carries TRBV20-1 and TRBJ1-6; 8 nucleotides match TRBD1. With 4 bases clipped from V and 5 bases from J, the junction kept 7 bases outside the gene matches. The CDR3 is 15 amino acids. The germline V gene encodes CDR1 DFQATT and CDR2 SNEGSKA (reference sequence). The CDR3 protein is CSATSRQGNNSPLHF. The DNA of the CDR3 is TGCAGTGCTACCTCCCGACAGGGGAATAATTCACCCCTCCACTTT.